There are many counts of the clone carrying this TCR beta chain. Its specificity is unknown. The read comes to an end 3 residues before the CDR3 does, leaving the germline J gene to fill in the end. The V and J ends lost 5 bases and 3 bases, in that order; junction bases with no gene match: 7. CDR1 DFQATT and CDR2 SNEGSKA come from the germline V gene (reference sequence). This CDR3 spans 14 amino acids. This sample is drawn from a study of T cell clonality in common variable immunodeficiency. Study results and caveats: Fewer TCRbeta clones were shared among CVID subjects than controls. Links between repertoire features and CVID complications were heterogeneity-limited. Common variable immunodeficiency TCR beta sequences reportedly had fewer deletions and N-nucleotide insertions.

Measured with immunoSEQ multiplex PCR; TCRdb has only the in-frame clones, and not every one. Observed in the sample are 55,000 or so clones, none of them singletons. Caucasian heritage predominated among both patients and controls. This clonotype originated in a person aged 18 to 70 in good health. The J gene is TRBJ2-3, the V gene TRBV20-1, with 8 positions matching TRBD2. Sequencing was performed on peripheral blood mononuclear cells. The DNA read from the CDR3 is TGCAGTGCTGAGCTAGCGGGTGGAACAGATACG. Translated, it gives CSAELAGGTDT. The CDR3 as a whole reads CSAELAGGTDTQYF.